The clone carrying this T cell receptor beta chain was counted a few times. Its cognate antigen is unknown. The CDR3 is 13 residues long. Between the trimmed V and J ends, which lost 6 bases and 7 bases, there was a span of 10 bases. This sample was taken from a study of response to subunit inactivated influenza vaccine. Study-wide findings and caveats: Every seasonal influenza vaccination brings in few new T cells, the authors suggested.

TCRdb itself ran the RT-PCR reads through MiXCR, one entry per CDR3 protein. The sample contains hundreds of thousands of distinct CDR3 sequences, more than 11% of which appear only once. The specimen comprised PBMCs from blood, sampled approximately 15 days before vaccination. This clonotype was sampled from a man aged 50-60 years who received an inactivated influenza vaccine. The V and J genes are TRBV12-3 or TRBV12-4 and TRBJ1-6, with D unresolved. The CDR3 sequence is CASSRIGNSPLHF. In DNA, the CDR3 is TGTGCCAGCAGCCGAATAGGGAATTCACCCCTCCACTTT.